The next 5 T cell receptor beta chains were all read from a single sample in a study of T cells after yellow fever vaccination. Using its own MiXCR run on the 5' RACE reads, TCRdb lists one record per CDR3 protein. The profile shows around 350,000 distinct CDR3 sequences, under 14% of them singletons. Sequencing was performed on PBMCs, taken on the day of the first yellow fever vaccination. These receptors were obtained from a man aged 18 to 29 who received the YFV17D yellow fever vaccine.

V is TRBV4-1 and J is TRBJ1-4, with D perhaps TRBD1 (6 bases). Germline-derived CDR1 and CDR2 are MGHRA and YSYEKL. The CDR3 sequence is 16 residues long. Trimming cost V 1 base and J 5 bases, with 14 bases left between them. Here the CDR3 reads CASSQGLDRRNEKLFF. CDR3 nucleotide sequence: TGCGCCAGCAGCCAAGGGTTAGACAGGCGAAATGAAAAACTGTTTTTT.

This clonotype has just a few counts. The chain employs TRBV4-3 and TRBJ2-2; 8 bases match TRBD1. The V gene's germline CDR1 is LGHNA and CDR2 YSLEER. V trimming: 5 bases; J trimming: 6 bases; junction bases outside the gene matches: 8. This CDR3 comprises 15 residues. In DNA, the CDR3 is TGCGCCAGCAGCGTCCCCGGACAGGGACCCGGGGAGCTGTTTTTT. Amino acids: CASSVPGQGPGELFF.

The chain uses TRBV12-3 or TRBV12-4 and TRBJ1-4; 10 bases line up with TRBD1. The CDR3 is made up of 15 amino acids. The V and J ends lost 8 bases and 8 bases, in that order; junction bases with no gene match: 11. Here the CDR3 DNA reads TGTGCCAGCGGAGGACAGGGGGTCTGGCAGGAAAAACTGTTTTTT. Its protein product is CASGGQGVWQEKLFF.

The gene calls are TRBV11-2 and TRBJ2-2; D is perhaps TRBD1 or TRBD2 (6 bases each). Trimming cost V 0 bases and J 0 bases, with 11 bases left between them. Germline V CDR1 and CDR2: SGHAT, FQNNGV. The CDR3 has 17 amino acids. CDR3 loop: CASSLEPGAANTGELFF. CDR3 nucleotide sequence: TGTGCCAGCAGCTTAGAACCGGGGGCTGCGAACACCGGGGAGCTGTTTTTT.

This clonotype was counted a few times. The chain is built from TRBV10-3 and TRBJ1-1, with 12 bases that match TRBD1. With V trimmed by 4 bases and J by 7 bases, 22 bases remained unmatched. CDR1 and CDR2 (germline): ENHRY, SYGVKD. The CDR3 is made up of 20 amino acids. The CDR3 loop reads CAISAHRDRGPTTPSYEAFF. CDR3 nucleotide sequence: TGTGCCATCAGTGCGCACCGGGACAGGGGGCCCACCACTCCCAGTTATGAAGCTTTCTTT.